One and the same sample provided the 23 T cell receptor beta chains below, sequenced in a study of T cell clonotyping in hematopoietic cell transplantation. The repertoire was sequenced with immunoSEQ multiplex PCR; TCRdb's copy has only in-frame clones and lacks some. Of around 15,000 clones in the sample, around 97% were seen once. The sequences come from peripheral blood mononuclear cells, collected 30 days after allogeneic stem cell transplant. The origin of the receptors is a female patient between 50 and 59 years old who had an allogeneic stem cell transplant from an unrelated donor, so T cells may come from the graft donor. Some clones in this sample may be carry-over from other donors' samples.

The rearrangement joins TRBV5-4 to TRBJ2-7; the D gene is possibly TRBD1 (6 bases). V shed 4 bases and J shed 3 bases, with 14 bases lying between them. There are 14 residues in the CDR3. CDR1 is SGHNT, CDR2 YYREEE, per germline (reference sequence). CDR3 amino acids: CASSPTEDSYEQYF. CDR3 bases: TGTGCCAGCAGCCCGACCGAGGACAGCTACGAGCAGTACTTC.

The J gene is TRBJ1-2, the V gene TRBV29-1; D gene unclear. Trimming took 5 bases from V and 4 from J, leaving 8 bases between them. Germline V gene lookup returns CDR1 SQVTM and CDR2 ANQGSEA. This CDR3 has 11 residues. The CDR3 sequence is CSVQHSYGYTF. Written as DNA, the CDR3 is TGCAGCGTTCAACACAGCTATGGCTACACCTTC.

The gene calls are TRBV27 and TRBJ1-2, with unresolved D. Trimming shortened V by 6 bases and J by 2 bases, and 10 bases separated the two germline ends. CDR1 and CDR2 from the germline V gene are MNHEY and SMNVEV (reference sequence). This CDR3 spans 13 amino acids. CDR3 protein: CASRRTANYGYTF. The DNA for the CDR3 is TGTGCCAGCAGAAGGACGGCCAACTATGGCTACACCTTC.

The chain carries TRBV7-2 and TRBJ2-3; D is uncertain. Trimming cost V 4 bases and J 6 bases, with 8 bases left between them. The CDR3 sequence is 12 residues long. Looked up from germline, CDR1 is SGHTA and CDR2 is FQGNSA. The chain's CDR3 is CASSSGRDTQYF. The DNA for the CDR3 is TGTGCCAGCAGCTCCGGGCGGGATACGCAGTATTTT.

J is TRBJ1-3 and V is TRBV6-6, with TRBD1 identical over 8 bases. The CDR3 contains 15 residues. Unmatched junction bases numbered 6, after V lost 7 bases and J lost 1 base. Germline V gene sequence: CDR1 MNHNY, CDR2 SVGAGI (reference sequence). The CDR3 coding sequence is TGTGCCAGCAACCCCGGACAGGGTTCTGGAAACACCATATATTTT. It specifies CASNPGQGSGNTIYF.

This clone appeared a single time. The chain is built from TRBV5-8 and TRBJ2-7; 8 bases map to TRBD1. With V trimmed by 7 bases and J by 9 bases, 12 bases remained unmatched. The germline gives CDR1 SGHTS, CDR2 YDEGEE. This CDR3 spans 13 amino acids. The CDR3, as DNA: TGTGCCAGCCTGTCGGGGACAGGAGGAGGGCAGTACTTC. This sequence encodes CASLSGTGGGQYF.

The chain combines TRBV9 with TRBJ2-7; TRBD1 might be the D (5 bases). The germline gives CDR1 SGDLS, CDR2 YYNGEE. CDR3 size: 12 residues. Trimming took off 3 bases at V and 3 bases at J, with 7 bases between the two ends. CDR3 region: CASSGGGYEQYF. In DNA form, the CDR3 reads TGTGCCAGCAGCGGGGGCGGCTACGAGCAGTACTTC.

The chain joins TRBV30 to TRBJ2-2, with D tentatively TRBD2 (6 bases). The CDR3 is made up of 12 amino acids. V dropped 8 bases and J dropped 3 bases, with 10 bases sitting between them. Germline V gene lookup returns CDR1 GTSNPN and CDR2 SVGIG (reference sequence). As DNA, the CDR3 is TGTGCCCGGGGGATTTACACCGGGGAGCTGTTTTTT. It encodes CARGIYTGELFF.

The rearrangement links TRBV4-1 to TRBJ1-1, with 7 bases aligning to TRBD1. From germline, CDR1 is MGHRA and CDR2 YSYEKL. The length of the CDR3 is 15 residues. V was clipped by 4 bases and J by 3 bases; unmatched bases: 8. The DNA of the CDR3 is TGCGCCAGCAGCCCTCAGACAGGGAGGGACACTGAAGCTTTCTTT. This codes for CASSPQTGRDTEAFF.

The gene calls are TRBV6-5 and TRBJ2-3; D ambiguous. Germline-derived CDR1 and CDR2 are MNHEY and SVGAGI. V was trimmed by 2 bases and J by 1 base, leaving 10 bases between them. The CDR3 is 15 residues long. CDR3 amino acids: CASSYGRLGTDTQYF. CDR3 nucleotide sequence: TGTGCCAGCAGTTACGGGCGGCTAGGCACAGATACGCAGTATTTT.

The chain carries TRBV19 and TRBJ1-1; D unresolved. Per the germline V gene, CDR1 is LNHDA and CDR2 is SQIVND (reference sequence). The CDR3 is made up of 14 amino acids. V was trimmed by 6 bases and J by 5 bases, leaving 16 bases between them. CDR3 bases: TGTGCCAGTAGGTTTGGGGAAAGGAGGACTGAAGCTTTCTTT. Its protein product is CASRFGERRTEAFF.

The chain couples TRBV13 to TRBJ2-5, with D maybe TRBD2 (6 bases). V was clipped by 6 bases and J by 4 bases, with 15 bases between them. The CDR3 has 14 residues. Germline CDR1 is PRHDT and CDR2 is FYEKMQ (reference sequence). CDR3 loop: CASRRGGARETQYF. The CDR3 coding sequence is TGTGCCAGCAGACGTGGAGGGGCGCGAGAGACCCAGTACTTC.

This chain links TRBV30 with TRBJ1-2, with D uncertain. From germline, CDR1 is GTSNPN and CDR2 SVGIG (reference sequence). Deletions cut 3 bases from V and 7 bases from J, with 18 bases between. The CDR3 loop spans 14 amino acids. CDR3 protein: CAWRNAARPLGYTF. CDR3 in DNA: TGTGCCTGGAGGAACGCCGCTAGACCTCTTGGCTACACCTTC.

The rearrangement joins TRBV28 to TRBJ2-2; 8 bases match TRBD2. After removal of 3 bases from V and 4 bases from J, the junction contained 4 bases not matched to a gene. This CDR3 region has 15 residues. Germline V CDR1 and CDR2: MDHEN, SYDVKM. Here the CDR3 reads CASSFGGASTGELFF. CDR3 coding DNA: TGTGCCAGCAGTTTCGGGGGGGCTAGCACCGGGGAGCTGTTTTTT.

The table lists this clone with a count of one. J is TRBJ2-7 and V is TRBV19, with D maybe TRBD1 (5 bases). This CDR3 comprises 14 residues. The ends were cut back, 3 bases at V and 3 bases at J, with 12 bases in the middle. Germline V CDR1 and CDR2: LNHDA, SQIVND (reference sequence). The CDR3 here is CASSIPDRLYEQYF. CDR3 sequence (DNA): TGTGCCAGTAGTATCCCCGACAGACTCTACGAGCAGTACTTC.

V gene TRBV5-6 combines with J gene TRBJ2-7, with 7 bases fitting TRBD1. The CDR3 is 14 amino acids. Germline CDR1 and CDR2: SGHDT and YYEEEE. V was clipped by 4 bases and J by 0 bases; unmatched bases: 4. CDR3 in DNA: TGTGCCAGCAGCCTGGGACAGAGCTCCTACGAGCAGTACTTC. Its translation is CASSLGQSSYEQYF.

This chain connects TRBV7-8 to TRBJ2-7; 10 bases line up with TRBD1. V dropped 5 bases and J dropped 5; count of bases not matched to a gene: 6. CDR1 is SGHVS and CDR2 is FQNEAQ in the germline V gene. CDR3 size: 14 residues. The DNA for the CDR3 is TGTGCCAGCAGCCCGGGACAGGGGATCAACGAGCAGTACTTC. Its translation: CASSPGQGINEQYF. The complete variable domain, with remaining parts taken from reference TRBV7-8 and TRBJ2-7, reads GAGVSQSPRYKVAKRGQDVALRCDPISGHVSLFWYQQALGQGPEFLTYFQNEAQLDKSGLPSDRFFAERPEGSVSTLKIQRTQQEDSAVYLCASSPGQGINEQYFGPGTRLTVT.

The gene calls are TRBV11-1 and TRBJ1-1; 8 nucleotides line up with TRBD1. The CDR3 runs 14 residues. Looked up from germline, CDR1 is SGHAT and CDR2 is FQDESV (reference sequence). V gave up 10 bases and J gave up 0 bases; unmatched junction bases: 7. CDR3 coding DNA: TGTGCCACCTCGACAGGGGTTATGAACACTGAAGCTTTCTTT. It codes for CATSTGVMNTEAFF.

The chain joins TRBV5-8 to TRBJ2-7, with 12 bases identical to TRBD1. Germline V gene data show CDR1 as SGHTS and CDR2 as YDEGEE. V shed 5 bases, J shed 4 bases, and the junction held 10 bases outside the gene matches. The CDR3 is made up of 16 amino acids. CDR3: CASSRFTGQGAYEQYF. For the CDR3, the DNA is TGTGCCAGCAGTCGATTTACGGGACAGGGGGCGTACGAGCAGTACTTC.

DNA of the CDR3: TGTGCCAGCAGCTTATACCTCAGGGCTTTCTTT. This translates into CASSLYLRAFF. This chain uses TRBV21-1 with TRBJ1-1; the table names TRBD1, a call not compared with the DNA. TRBV21-1 is listed as a pseudogene. The CDR3 spans 11 residues.

The chain joins TRBV4-1 to TRBJ1-2; D gene uncertain. Trimming removed 0 bases from V and 8 bases from J, with 10 bases in between. The CDR3 is made up of 13 amino acids. Germline loops: CDR1 MGHRA, CDR2 YSYEKL. CDR3 in DNA: TGCGCCAGCAGCCAAGAGCGAGGGTACGGCTACACCTTC. Translated, it gives CASSQERGYGYTF.

This chain uses TRBV10-3 with TRBJ1-5; D not certain. CDR1 and CDR2 from the germline V gene are ENHRY and SYGVKD. V lost 2 bases to trimming and J lost 4 bases, with 12 bases between them. CDR3 length equals 15 residues. The DNA of the CDR3 is TGTGCCATCAGTGAGGGCGGGTTGGGAAATCAGCCCCAGCATTTT. It yields the protein CAISEGGLGNQPQHF.

The chain joins TRBV11-2 to TRBJ2-1; 15 nucleotides line up with TRBD2. Germline V lookup: CDR1 SGHAT, CDR2 FQNNGV. After removal of 4 bases from V and 0 bases from J, the junction contained 7 bases not matched to a gene. CDR3 length: 19 residues. The CDR3 DNA is TGTGCCAGCAGCTCCGGACTAGCGGGGGGGACGAGCTCCTACAATGAGCAGTTCTTC. Translated: CASSSGLAGGTSSYNEQFF.